The 29 T cell receptor beta chains presented below share a single source sample, sequenced in a study of T cell changes during pregnancy in multiple sclerosis. TCRdb keeps only in-frame clones here, not all; method: immunoSEQ multiplex PCR. The profile shows 38,000 or so clones, roughly 90% of them singletons. Sample: CD8+ T cells from peripheral blood mononuclear cells, taken before pregnancy. Source of these receptors: a female donor with multiple sclerosis, enrolled in a pregnancy study.

The CDR3 loop reads CASSSGTSGAYNEQFF. In DNA form, the CDR3 reads TGTGCCAGCAGCTCCGGGACTAGCGGCGCCTACAATGAGCAGTTCTTC. This chain joins TRBV7-8 and TRBJ2-1; 11 bases align to TRBD2. Unmatched junction bases numbered 4, after V lost 4 bases and J lost 2 bases. The CDR3 covers 16 residues. Germline-derived CDR1 and CDR2 are SGHVS and FQNEAQ.

The gene calls are TRBV19 and TRBJ1-5; the match to TRBD1 covers 8 bases. With V trimmed by 3 bases and J by 2 bases, 3 bases remained unmatched. Germline CDR1 and CDR2: LNHDA and SQIVND (reference sequence). The length of the CDR3 is 15 residues. CDR3 bases: TGTGCCAGTAGTATGCTGACAGGGGGCAATCAGCCCCAGCATTTT. It yields the protein CASSMLTGGNQPQHF.

V and J are TRBV4-1 and TRBJ2-1; possibly TRBD2 for D (5 bases). The CDR3 extends over 10 amino acids. The V end lost 8 bases, the J end lost 6 bases, and 5 bases lay between the germline ends. Germline values: CDR1 MGHRA, CDR2 YSYEKL. This chain's CDR3 is CASGGNEQFF. As DNA, the CDR3 is TGCGCCAGCGGAGGCAATGAGCAGTTCTTC.

The genes are TRBV7-9 and TRBJ2-1, with 14 bases fitting TRBD2. The trim removed 5 bases at V and 7 bases at J, leaving 10 bases unmatched. CDR1 SEHNR and CDR2 FQNEAQ come from the germline V gene (reference sequence). This CDR3 spans 17 amino acids. This CDR3 reads CASSPGFGTSGSNEQFF. CDR3 bases: TGTGCCAGCAGCCCAGGGTTCGGGACTAGCGGGAGTAATGAGCAGTTCTTC.

The chain employs TRBV27 and TRBJ2-7; no clear D. Germline loops: CDR1 MNHEY, CDR2 SMNVEV (reference sequence). The CDR3 extends over 13 amino acids. V was shortened by 0 bases and J by 6 bases, with 9 bases between the two germline ends. CDR3 sequence (DNA): TGTGCCAGCAGTTTATCGAACACCGCCGAGCAGTACTTC. This encodes CASSLSNTAEQYF.

V gene TRBV28 combines with J gene TRBJ1-5; D is ambiguous. V dropped 6 bases and J dropped 0 bases, with 9 bases sitting between them. Germline V gene data show CDR1 as MDHEN and CDR2 as SYDVKM. This CDR3 spans 14 amino acids. The CDR3 sequence is CASSQVYSNQPQHF. DNA for the CDR3: TGTGCCAGCAGCCAGGTTTATAGCAATCAGCCCCAGCATTTT. Full variable domain (missing parts from reference TRBV28 and TRBJ1-5): DVKVTQSSRYLVKRTGEKVFLECVQDMDHENMFWYRQDPGLGLRLIYFSYDVKMKEKGDIPEGYSVSREKKERFSLILESASTNQTSMYLCASSQVYSNQPQHFGDGTRLSIL.

This clone appeared a few times. J is TRBJ1-1 and V is TRBV27; the D is unclear. Trimming pared 0 bases from V and 3 bases from J, leaving 14 bases between. The CDR3 has 16 residues. Germline V gives CDR1 MNHEY, CDR2 SMNVEV (reference sequence). CDR3 bases: TGTGCCAGCAGTTTATCGAGGGTCATAGAGGACACTGAAGCTTTCTTT. It encodes CASSLSRVIEDTEAFF.

V and J are TRBV28 and TRBJ2-1, with TRBD2 identical over 7 bases. This CDR3 comprises 18 residues. The germline CDR1 and CDR2 sequences are MDHEN and SYDVKM. V shed 3 bases, J shed 3 bases, and the junction held 14 bases outside the gene matches. CDR3 region: CASSFTVRRETFYNEQFF. In DNA form, the CDR3 reads TGTGCCAGCAGTTTTACAGTTCGGCGGGAGACGTTCTACAATGAGCAGTTCTTC. Using reference TRBV28 and TRBJ2-1 for the parts outside the CDR3, the full variable domain is DVKVTQSSRYLVKRTGEKVFLECVQDMDHENMFWYRQDPGLGLRLIYFSYDVKMKEKGDIPEGYSVSREKKERFSLILESASTNQTSMYLCASSFTVRRETFYNEQFFGPGTRLTVL.

The chain has TRBV4-1 and TRBJ1-1, with a weak D call TRBD1 (5 bases). V was trimmed by 4 bases and J by 4 bases, leaving 13 bases between them. The CDR3 contains 14 residues. The V gene's germline CDR1 is MGHRA and CDR2 YSYEKL. In nucleotides, the CDR3 is TGCGCCAGCAGCCTTGTGGAGGGGAGCACTGAAGCTTTCTTT. Translation: CASSLVEGSTEAFF.

The chain is built from TRBV9 and TRBJ2-1, with 12 nucleotides matching TRBD1. CDR3 size: 15 residues. Germline V lookup: CDR1 SGDLS, CDR2 YYNGEE. V gave up 4 bases and J gave up 8 bases; unmatched junction bases: 7. The CDR3 nucleotides read TGTGCCAGCAGCCCCGGGACAGGGGGCCTAGATGAGCAGTTCTTC. This encodes CASSPGTGGLDEQFF.

The V and J genes are TRBV5-8 and TRBJ2-7, with D perhaps TRBD1 (5 bases). Germline loops: CDR1 SGHTS, CDR2 YDEGEE. This CDR3 has 14 amino acids. V shed 0 bases and J shed 2 bases, with 9 bases lying between them. CDR3 DNA: TGTGCCAGCAGCTTGGACCAGGGTACCTACGAGCAGTACTTC. This encodes CASSLDQGTYEQYF.

V and J are TRBV28 and TRBJ1-4; D might be TRBD1 (6 bases). The CDR3 has 14 residues. The V end was cut by 7 bases, the J end by 10 bases, with 19 bases between. Germline loops: CDR1 MDHEN, CDR2 SYDVKM. Here the CDR3 DNA reads TGTGCCAGCACCCCCTTAGGGGGAAGGGGAAAACTGTTTTTT. Translation: CASTPLGGRGKLFF.

Here the CDR3 DNA reads TGTGCCAGCAGACCGACAGGGGGTGAGGGCTACACCTTC. This sequence encodes CASRPTGGEGYTF. The chain carries TRBV5-4 and TRBJ1-2; TRBD1 aligns across 9 bases. Germline V gene data show CDR1 as SGHNT and CDR2 as YYREEE (reference sequence). This CDR3 region has 13 residues. Trimming cost V 5 bases and J 8 bases; bases outside gene matches: 7.

This clone was counted a single time. This chain connects TRBV7-8 to TRBJ1-1; D gene ambiguous. The CDR3 extends over 15 amino acids. The germline V and J ends were trimmed by 0 bases and 0 bases, with 8 bases remaining between them. Germline V gene sequence: CDR1 SGHVS, CDR2 FQNEAQ. The CDR3 DNA is TGTGCCAGCAGCTTAGCGCGCGTTATGAACACTGAAGCTTTCTTT. Amino acids: CASSLARVMNTEAFF.

This clone has more than one count but fewer than ten. The chain carries TRBV29-1 and TRBJ1-1; 7 bases are shared with TRBD1. Germline CDR1 is SQVTM and CDR2 is ANQGSEA. J gave up 3 bases and V 5 bases, and 6 bases lay outside the gene matches. This CDR3 is built from 13 residues. CDR3: CSVSDRVYTEAFF. In DNA, the CDR3 is TGCAGCGTTTCTGACAGGGTTTACACTGAAGCTTTCTTT.

This CDR3 reads CASSTSGVTEAFF. CDR3 in DNA: TGTGCCAGCTCAACTAGTGGGGTAACTGAAGCTTTCTTT. This chain uses TRBV2 with TRBJ1-1; D remains unclear. The CDR3 is made up of 13 amino acids. The V gene's germline CDR1 is SNHLY and CDR2 FYNNEI. Trimming removed 8 bases at V and 5 bases at J, with 15 bases between.

The chain carries TRBV5-1 and TRBJ2-7, with 9 bases fitting TRBD2. J was trimmed by 3 bases and V by 5 bases; bases with no gene match: 9. The V gene's germline CDR1 is SGHRS and CDR2 YFSETQ. The CDR3 spans 15 residues. The CDR3 protein is CASRWTSAERYEQYF. The CDR3 coding sequence is TGCGCCAGCAGGTGGACTAGCGCCGAGCGCTACGAGCAGTACTTC.

The chain is built from TRBV9 and TRBJ2-1; D is uncertain. V was trimmed by 4 bases and J by 7 bases, leaving 3 bases between them. The CDR3 extends over 10 amino acids. CDR1 and CDR2 (germline): SGDLS, YYNGEE. CDR3 amino acids: CASSPNEQFF. CDR3 DNA sequence: TGTGCCAGCAGCCCAAATGAGCAGTTCTTC.

The genes are TRBV11-3 and TRBJ2-1; 7 nucleotides agree with TRBD2. V lost 1 base and J lost 9; bases outside the gene matches: 0. Germline assignment: CDR1 SGHNT and CDR2 YENEEA. This CDR3 region has 12 residues. CDR3 amino acids: CASSLGGSEQFF. CDR3 DNA sequence: TGTGCCAGCAGCTTAGGCGGGAGTGAGCAGTTCTTC. Full variable domain (remainder filled in from reference TRBV11-3 and TRBJ2-1): EAGVVQSPRYKIIEKKQPVAFWCNPISGHNTLYWYLQNLGQGPELLIRYENEEAVDDSQLPKDRFSAERLKGVDSTLKIQPAELGDSAVYLCASSLGGSEQFFGPGTRLTVL.

The chain joins TRBV28 to TRBJ2-1; 10 nucleotides line up with TRBD2. J lost 6 bases, V lost 2 bases, and 10 bases had no gene match. The CDR3 loop spans 17 amino acids. CDR1 and CDR2 (germline): MDHEN, SYDVKM. The CDR3 region has the DNA TGTGCCAGCAGTTTAGAGGTGTTAGCGGGAGGTCGCAATGAGCAGTTCTTC. Protein product: CASSLEVLAGGRNEQFF.

This clone has a handful of counts. The V gene is TRBV5-6, the J gene TRBJ1-4; 9 bases align to TRBD1. The CDR3 spans 16 residues. J gave up 5 bases and V 0 bases, and 5 bases lay outside the gene matches. Per germline, CDR1 SGHDT and CDR2 YYEEEE. The CDR3 sequence: CASSLGPGTGNEKLFF. DNA of the CDR3: TGTGCCAGCAGCTTGGGGCCCGGGACAGGGAATGAAAAACTGTTTTTT.

The gene calls are TRBV9 and TRBJ1-2; D remains unclear. The CDR3 contains 12 residues. V gave up 10 bases and J gave up 3 bases, with 13 bases separating them. Germline lookup yields CDR1 SGDLS and CDR2 YYNGEE. The CDR3 bases are TGTGCCGGGGAGGCATATTACTATGGCTACACCTTC. Protein sequence: CAGEAYYYGYTF. The whole variable domain, remainder taken from reference TRBV9 and TRBJ1-2, is DSGVTQTPKHLITATGQRVTLRCSPRSGDLSVYWYQQSLDQGLQFLIQYYNGEERAKGNILERFSAQQFPDLHSELNLSSLELGDSALYFCAGEAYYYGYTFGSGTRLTVV.

The chain links TRBV11-2 to TRBJ2-3; D ambiguous. Per germline, CDR1 SGHAT and CDR2 FQNNGV. V was trimmed by 6 bases and J by 4 bases, leaving 11 bases between them. The CDR3 loop spans 13 amino acids. CDR3 bases: TGTGCCAGCAGTTATCCCCCTTCAGATACGCAGTATTTT. Its translation: CASSYPPSDTQYF.

The chain employs TRBV13 and TRBJ2-7, with 7 bases fitting TRBD2. V shed 0 bases and J 7 bases; nucleotides not matched to a gene: 3. The CDR3 loop spans 13 amino acids. Per the germline V gene, CDR1 is PRHDT and CDR2 is FYEKMQ (reference sequence). CDR3 nucleotide sequence: TGTGCCAGCAGCTTAGGACAAGCGGGGGAGCAGTACTTC. Amino acids: CASSLGQAGEQYF. The full variable domain, completed using reference TRBV13 and TRBJ2-7, is AAGVIQSPRHLIKEKRETATLKCYPIPRHDTVYWYQQGPGQDPQFLISFYEKMQSDKGSIPDRFSAQQFSDYHSELNMSSLELGDSALYFCASSLGQAGEQYFGPGTRLTVT.

The chain recombines TRBV7-9 with TRBJ1-1; D gene uncertain. The V gene lost 5 bases and the J gene lost 4 bases, with 8 bases spanning the gap. The CDR3 spans 12 residues. The V gene's germline CDR1 is SEHNR and CDR2 FQNEAQ (reference sequence). CDR3 DNA: TGTGCCAGCAGCGGGAGGAGCACTGAAGCTTTCTTT. Protein sequence: CASSGRSTEAFF.

The rearrangement joins TRBV13 to TRBJ1-1; 9 positions match TRBD1. V was clipped by 4 bases and J by 3 bases; unmatched bases: 3. In germline, CDR1 is PRHDT, CDR2 FYEKMQ (reference sequence). This CDR3 comprises 14 residues. In nucleotides, the CDR3 is TGTGCCAGCAGCTGGGGACAGGGAGACACTGAAGCTTTCTTT. Protein product: CASSWGQGDTEAFF. The variable domain in full, with the rest retrieved from reference TRBV13 and TRBJ1-1, is AAGVIQSPRHLIKEKRETATLKCYPIPRHDTVYWYQQGPGQDPQFLISFYEKMQSDKGSIPDRFSAQQFSDYHSELNMSSLELGDSALYFCASSWGQGDTEAFFGQGTRLTVV.

The chain has TRBV29-1 and TRBJ2-1, with 12 positions matching TRBD2. From germline, CDR1 is SQVTM and CDR2 ANQGSEA. CDR3 length: 15 residues. V trimming: 3 bases; J trimming: 4 bases; junction bases outside the gene matches: 4. Here the CDR3 DNA reads TGCAGCGTTGAGGGAGGACTAGCGGGGTACAATGAGCAGTTCTTC. Residues: CSVEGGLAGYNEQFF.

The V and J genes are TRBV9 and TRBJ2-5; 9 bases are shared with TRBD2. Germline V gene sequence: CDR1 SGDLS, CDR2 YYNGEE. The CDR3 totals 17 residues. V lost 0 bases to trimming and J lost 2 bases; unmatched junction nucleotides: 8. DNA for the CDR3: TGTGCCAGCAGCGTAGAGGCGGGAGGGCGATTTCAAGAGACCCAGTACTTC. Protein: CASSVEAGGRFQETQYF.

The CDR3 nucleotides read TGCAGCGTTGAATTAACAAGCGGGAGAGGCTACGAGCAGTACTTC. It encodes CSVELTSGRGYEQYF. The V call is TRBV29-1, the J call TRBJ2-7; TRBD2 agrees at 8 bases. From germline, CDR1 is SQVTM and CDR2 ANQGSEA. There are 15 residues in the CDR3. V gave up 2 bases and J gave up 3 bases; unmatched junction bases: 9.